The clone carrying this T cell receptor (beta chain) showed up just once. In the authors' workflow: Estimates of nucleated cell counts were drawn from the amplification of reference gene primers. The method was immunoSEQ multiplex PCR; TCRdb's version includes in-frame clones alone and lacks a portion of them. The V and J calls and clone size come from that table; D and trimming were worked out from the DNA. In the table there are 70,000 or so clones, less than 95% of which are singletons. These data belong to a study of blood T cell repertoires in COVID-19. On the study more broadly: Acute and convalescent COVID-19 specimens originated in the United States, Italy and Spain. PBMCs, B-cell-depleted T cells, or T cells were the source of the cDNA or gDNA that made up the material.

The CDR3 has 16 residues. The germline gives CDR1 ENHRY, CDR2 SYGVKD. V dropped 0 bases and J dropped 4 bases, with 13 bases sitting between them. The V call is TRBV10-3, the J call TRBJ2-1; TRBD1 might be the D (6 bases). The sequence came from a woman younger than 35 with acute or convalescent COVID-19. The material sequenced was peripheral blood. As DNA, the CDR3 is TGTGCCATCAGTGAGTCCAGGGGATCGCTTTACAATGAGCAGTTCTTC. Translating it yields CAISESRGSLYNEQFF.